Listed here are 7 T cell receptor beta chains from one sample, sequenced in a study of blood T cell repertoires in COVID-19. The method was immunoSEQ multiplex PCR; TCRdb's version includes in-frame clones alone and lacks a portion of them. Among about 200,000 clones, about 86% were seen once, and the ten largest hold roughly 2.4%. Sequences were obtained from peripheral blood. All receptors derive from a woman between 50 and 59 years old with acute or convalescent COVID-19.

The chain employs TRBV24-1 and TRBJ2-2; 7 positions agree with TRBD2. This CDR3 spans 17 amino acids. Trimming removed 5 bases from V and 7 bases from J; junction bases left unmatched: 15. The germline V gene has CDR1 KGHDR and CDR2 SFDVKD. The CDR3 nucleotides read TGTGCCACCAGTGCTCTACCCGGCGGGACTAATGACGGGGAGCTGTTTTTT. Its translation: CATSALPGGTNDGELFF.

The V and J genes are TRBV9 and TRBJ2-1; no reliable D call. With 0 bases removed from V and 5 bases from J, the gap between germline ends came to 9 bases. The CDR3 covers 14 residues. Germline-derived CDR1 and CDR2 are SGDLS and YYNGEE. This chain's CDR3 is CASSVGYTDNEQFF. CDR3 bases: TGTGCCAGCAGCGTAGGGTACACCGACAATGAGCAGTTCTTC.

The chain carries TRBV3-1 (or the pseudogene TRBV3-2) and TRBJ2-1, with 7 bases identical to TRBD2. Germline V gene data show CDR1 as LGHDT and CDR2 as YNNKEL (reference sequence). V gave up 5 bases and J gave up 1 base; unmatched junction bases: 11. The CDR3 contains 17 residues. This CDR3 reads CASSERTLAASYNEQFF. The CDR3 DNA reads TGTGCCAGCAGCGAAAGGACCCTAGCGGCGTCCTACAATGAGCAGTTCTTC.

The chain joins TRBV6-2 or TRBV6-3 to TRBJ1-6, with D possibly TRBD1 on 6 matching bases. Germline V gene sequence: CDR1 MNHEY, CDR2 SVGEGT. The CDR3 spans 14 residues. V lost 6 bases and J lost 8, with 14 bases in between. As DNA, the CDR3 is TGTGCCAGCAGCCCACAGGGATTCCATTCACCCCTCCACTTT. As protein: CASSPQGFHSPLHF.

Here the CDR3 reads CASSVASSSSNNEQFF. The CDR3 DNA is TGTGCCAGCAGCGTAGCGTCTAGCTCTTCGAACAATGAGCAGTTCTTC. This sequence joins TRBV9 and TRBJ2-1, with D perhaps matching TRBD2 (5 bases). Looked up from germline, CDR1 is SGDLS and CDR2 is YYNGEE. Trimming left V 0 bases short and J 5 bases short, with 15 bases between. This CDR3 comprises 16 residues.

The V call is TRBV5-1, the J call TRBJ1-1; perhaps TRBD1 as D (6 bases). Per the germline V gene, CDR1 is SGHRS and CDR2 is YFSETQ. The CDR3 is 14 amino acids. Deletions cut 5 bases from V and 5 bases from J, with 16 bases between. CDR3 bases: TGCGCCAGCAGACTGGACAGCTCGGGAACTGAAGCTTTCTTT. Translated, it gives CASRLDSSGTEAFF.

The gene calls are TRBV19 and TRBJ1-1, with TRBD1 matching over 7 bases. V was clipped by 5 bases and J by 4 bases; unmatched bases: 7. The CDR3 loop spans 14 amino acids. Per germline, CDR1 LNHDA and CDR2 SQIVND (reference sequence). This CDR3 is CASSFDRAVTEAFF. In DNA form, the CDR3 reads TGTGCCAGTAGTTTCGACAGGGCGGTCACTGAAGCTTTCTTT. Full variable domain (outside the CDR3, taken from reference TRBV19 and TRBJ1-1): DGGITQSPKYLFRKEGQNVTLSCEQNLNHDAMYWYRQDPGQGLRLIYYSQIVNDFQKGDIAEGYSVSREKKESFPLTVTSAQKNPTAFYLCASSFDRAVTEAFFGQGTRLTVV.